Reported below is one T cell receptor (beta chain). Its antigen is unknown. No quality values exist for individual bases; no much larger clone is one base distant. The data belong to a study of cytotoxic CD8 clonotypes in ibrutinib-treated CLL listed by TCRdb under 2021. For context, the study as a whole: The cohort had 11 to 12 relapsed/refractory and around 14 treatment-naive patients; 17 were IGHV unmutated. Cryopreserved peripheral blood mononuclear cells were obtained before treatment, at response, and at either sustained remission or disease progression. Partial responses were observed in 24 patients and complete responses in 2; after a median follow-up of about 69 months, remission was maintained in roughly 14 patients and progression was observed in roughly twelve. Longitudinal samples were available for about 30% of the 86 trial participants. The response samples were drawn at a median of roughly eleven months into treatment, with a range of about 6 to 40 months. Every remission and progressive disease sample was obtained while ibrutinib was still being received by the patients. On average, each sample had roughly 250,000 productive templates and tens of thousands of productive rearrangements. What the work shows at the level of the full study, not this receptor alone: Clonality rose at ibrutinib response, remained stable during sustained remission, and dropped back toward baseline at progression. At baseline, clonality was higher than in age-matched healthy donors and showed a strong correlation with circulating CD8+ T-cell counts. Sampling times were not matched between sustained-remission and progressing patients, and lymph node repertoires were not studied. Public clonotypes were rare and either contracted or stayed stable during treatment, and the rise in clonality at ibrutinib response reflected the expansion of private clonotypes.

The goal of deep resolution MiSeq sequencing was a depth between 1 in 1 million and 1 in 200,000 T cells, and coverage averaged 10x per clonotype. The immunoSEQ hsTCRB Kit was used to generate TCR beta libraries. The published analysis was carried out like this. The data were analyzed with ImmunoSEQ Analyzer and ImmunoSEQ Data Assistant, and V, D and J gene assignments followed IMGT definitions. Clonality was computed as one minus normalized Shannon entropy of productive rearrangement frequencies, ranging from 0 to 1. Public clonotype analysis was restricted to overrepresented clonotypes comprising at least 0.05% of each patient's repertoire. Repertoires from about a dozen age-matched healthy donors in immuneACCESS were used as clonality controls. This immuneACCESS table, as held by TCRdb, lists in-frame sequences with V and J called but not all clones. Of the missing ones, under half trace to an unresolved V gene in checked studies; the others have no known cause. V and J calls plus clone size are reproduced from that table; the DNA served to infer D and trimming. The sample data list approximately 45,000 clones, and more than 60% of these were observed just once. The top ten clonotypes cover about 14% of the sample.

The germline ends are 11 bases apart after V is trimmed by 6 bases and J by 5 bases. The CDR3 runs 12 residues from the cysteine to the phenylalanine. The retained sequence is limited to the CDR3, 36 bases, with the frame set at the first base. In the germline V gene, CDR1 corresponds to SQVTM and CDR2 to ANQGSEA. The sample's time point label, in plain terms: 12 months on ibrutinib. Roughly 2 micrograms of genomic DNA were extracted from cryopreserved PBMCs for TCR beta library preparation. Longitudinal blood samples from CLL patients on ibrutinib monotherapy were analyzed using high-throughput TCR beta sequencing. The patients were enrolled in a single-center, open-label phase 2 trial of ibrutinib monotherapy.

The V and J segments used are TRBV29-1 and TRBJ1-5; no D gene can be assigned with confidence. This clonotype was sampled from a human donor with chronic lymphocytic leukemia. The sample consisted of PBMCs, taken after 12 months of ibrutinib treatment. The CDR3 sequence is CSVGSVDQPQHF. The DNA reads as follows: TGCAGCGTGGGTAGCGTGGATCAGCCCCAGCATTTT.